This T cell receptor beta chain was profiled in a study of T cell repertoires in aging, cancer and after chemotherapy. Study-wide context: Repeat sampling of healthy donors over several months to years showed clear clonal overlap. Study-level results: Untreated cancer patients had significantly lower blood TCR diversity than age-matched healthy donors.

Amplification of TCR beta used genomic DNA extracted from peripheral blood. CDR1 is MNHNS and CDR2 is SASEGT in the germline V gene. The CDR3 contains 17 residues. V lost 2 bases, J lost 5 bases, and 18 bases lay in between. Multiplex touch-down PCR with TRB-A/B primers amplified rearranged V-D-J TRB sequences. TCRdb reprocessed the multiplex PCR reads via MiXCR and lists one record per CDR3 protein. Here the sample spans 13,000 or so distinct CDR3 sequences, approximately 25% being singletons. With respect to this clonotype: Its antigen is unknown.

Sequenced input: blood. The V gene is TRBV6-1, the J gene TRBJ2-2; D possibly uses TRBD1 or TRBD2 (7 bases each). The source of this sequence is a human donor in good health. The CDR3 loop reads CASSEQGGGIRTGELFF. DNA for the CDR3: TGTGCCAGCAGTGAACAGGGGGGAGGGATCAGAACCGGGGAGCTGTTTTTT.